This T cell receptor beta chain was profiled in a study of spatial heterogeneity in lung cancer. Study context: For the average unique TCR and UMI combination, more than 9.5 occurrences appeared in raw reads. Whole-study results and caveats: The appearance of ubiquitous expanded tumor TCRs in blood was greater at resection than follow-up.

Points on this clonotype: Its antigen is undetermined.

The time point: sample taken at primary tumor resection. Unsorted whole RNA samples from tumor, nontumor lung or frozen PBMC were sequenced. Donors were 72 untreated early-stage non-small cell lung cancer patients. CDR3 size: 14 residues. The germline CDR1 and CDR2 sequences are SGHTA and FQGNSA. V was cut by 5 bases and J by 7 bases, with 18 bases left in between. A unique molecular identifier was attached to every TCR cDNA molecule. TCRdb re-analysed the 5' RACE reads in MiXCR, keeping a single row per CDR3 protein. Of tens of thousands of distinct CDR3 sequences listed, 13% are singletons. This clonotype was obtained from a male donor with early-stage non-small cell lung cancer. The chain joins TRBV7-2 to TRBJ2-7; D ambiguous. This specimen consisted of PBMCs, obtained at surgery. The CDR3 protein is CASSLVRSSFEQYF. Written as DNA, the CDR3 is TGTGCCAGCAGCCTAGTGAGGAGCTCTTTTGAGCAGTACTTC.